Ten or more counts support the clone carrying this T cell receptor (beta chain). The data originate from a study of early T cells in non-severe SARS-CoV-2 infection. J lost 2 bases, V lost 6 bases, and 4 bases had no gene match. The CDR3 is made up of 14 amino acids. Germline CDR1 and CDR2: MNHNY and SVGAGI (reference sequence). From the 5' RACE reads, TCRdb called clonotypes with MiXCR, one entry per CDR3 protein. This sample has around 30,000 distinct CDR3 sequences, with more than 5% found just once. This clonotype was obtained from an adult who was a healthcare worker with PCR-confirmed SARS-CoV-2 infection or an uninfected control (not recorded which). The rearrangement joins TRBV6-6 to TRBJ1-3, with 7 positions matching TRBD1. The sequencing sample was made of whole blood. Written as DNA, the CDR3 is TGTGCCAGCAGAGGTGACAGGGCTGGAAACACCATATATTTT. Amino acids: CASRGDRAGNTIYF.